The 18 T cell receptor beta chains reported below all come from one sample, sequenced in a study of human T cells and chemical hapten exposure. TCRdb re-called the RACE reads with MiXCR, one entry per CDR3 protein. This sample has fewer than 95,000 distinct CDR3 sequences, with 9.5% to 11% found just once. Time point defined: patch test 2, 6 weeks after DPC sensitization. Indicated treatment: therapeutic diphenylcyclopropenone sensitization with weekly scalp DPC. Source: whole blood, taken in connection with sensitization to the hapten diphenylcyclopropenone (DPC). The receptors here all came from a man in his forties or fifties with alopecia areata. Some clones in this sample may be carry-over from other donors' samples.

This clonotype came up many times. This rearrangement joins TRBV20-1 to TRBJ1-2; D gene uncertain. The germline V gene encodes CDR1 DFQATT and CDR2 SNEGSKA (reference sequence). Between the trimmed V and J ends, which lost 0 bases and 6 bases, there was a span of 14 bases. The CDR3 totals 14 residues. The CDR3 bases are TGCAGTGCTAGAGATATCCGGGGAATGGATGGCTACACCTTC. Translation gives CSARDIRGMDGYTF.

The chain links TRBV6-5 to TRBJ2-1; D gene unclear. Trimming took off 4 bases at V and 0 bases at J, with 13 bases between the two ends. CDR1 is MNHEY, CDR2 SVGAGI, per germline. The CDR3 has 16 amino acids. CDR3 protein: CASSSSGGSSYNEQFF. The CDR3 bases are TGTGCCAGCAGTTCCTCCGGCGGAAGCTCCTACAATGAGCAGTTCTTC.

This clonotype has a handful of counts. The gene calls are TRBV20-1 and TRBJ2-1; 10 nucleotides line up with TRBD2. CDR3 length: 16 amino acids. Germline V gene data show CDR1 as DFQATT and CDR2 as SNEGSKA (reference sequence). V trimming: 3 bases; J trimming: 5 bases; junction bases outside the gene matches: 10. CDR3 protein: CSASGTSALIHNEQFF. CDR3 in DNA: TGCAGTGCTAGTGGGACTAGCGCTTTAATCCACAATGAGCAGTTCTTC.

This clonotype was seen only a few times. The chain combines TRBV7-9 with TRBJ2-5, with TRBD1 as a possible D gene (6 bases). CDR1 and CDR2 from the germline V gene are SEHNR and FQNEAQ (reference sequence). V was pared by 5 bases and J by 1 base, with 11 bases between. This CDR3 spans 14 amino acids. CDR3 residues: CASSPTDSQETQYF. In DNA form, the CDR3 reads TGTGCCAGCAGCCCCACGGACAGCCAAGAGACCCAGTACTTC.

At least ten counts were recorded for this clonotype. This rearrangement joins TRBV3-1 to TRBJ1-5; D uncertain. This CDR3 has 12 amino acids. V gave up 4 bases and J gave up 9 bases, with 10 bases separating them. Germline V gene lookup returns CDR1 LGHDT and CDR2 YNNKEL (reference sequence). CDR3 coding DNA: TGTGCCAGCAGCCCAGAAAGAGGGCCCCAGCATTTT. It codes for CASSPERGPQHF.

This clonotype occurred a few times. This chain joins TRBV7-2 and TRBJ2-6; D is unclear. Trimming removed 3 bases from V and 2 bases from J, with 11 bases in between. The germline V gene encodes CDR1 SGHTA and CDR2 FQGNSA. The CDR3 is 16 amino acids. CDR3 amino acids: CASSFGVLAGANVLTF. Here the CDR3 DNA reads TGTGCCAGCAGCTTTGGGGTTTTAGCTGGGGCCAACGTCCTGACTTTC.

This clonotype was seen a few times. The rearrangement links TRBV18 to TRBJ2-4; D might be TRBD1 or TRBD2, each matching 5 bases. Germline values: CDR1 KGHSH, CDR2 LQKENI. V dropped 4 bases and J dropped 2 bases, with 15 bases sitting between them. The CDR3 covers 16 residues. Here the CDR3 DNA reads TGTGCCAGCTCACTGGGACCCCAGATGACCAAAAACATTCAGTACTTC. The encoded protein is CASSLGPQMTKNIQYF.

This clonotype was counted between two and nine times. V gene TRBV6-5 combines with J gene TRBJ2-3; D not resolved. V shed 4 bases and J shed 5 bases, with 10 bases lying between them. CDR1 and CDR2 from the germline V gene are MNHEY and SVGAGI. This CDR3 has 13 residues. The DNA of the CDR3 is TGTGCCAGCAGTTCCCTTATAGAAGATACGCAGTATTTT. Translated: CASSSLIEDTQYF.

This clonotype was counted at least ten times. CDR3 residues: CASRWSASTDTQYF. The CDR3 DNA follows: TGTGCCAGCAGGTGGTCCGCTAGCACAGATACGCAGTATTTT. The gene calls are TRBV11-2 and TRBJ2-3; D call uncertain. Germline V CDR1 and CDR2: SGHAT, FQNNGV. The CDR3 sequence is 14 residues long. V dropped 6 bases and J dropped 0 bases, with 10 bases sitting between them.

Details on this clonotype: At one boundary the junction diverges from the germline segment, which might be a read error. This chain connects TRBV6-5 to TRBJ2-1; 8 nucleotides line up with TRBD2. This CDR3 comprises 15 residues. Germline V CDR1 and CDR2: MNHEY, SVGAGI. In nucleotides, the CDR3 is TGTGCCTCCCGGCCCCCGGGAGGGTCCTACAGTGAGCAGTTCTTC. It encodes CASRPPGGSYSEQFF.

This clonotype came up many times. V and J are TRBV9 and TRBJ1-6; D may be TRBD1 (6 bases). The V and J ends lost 3 bases and 5 bases respectively, with 15 bases between them. Germline CDR1 is SGDLS and CDR2 is YYNGEE. CDR3 length: 16 amino acids. The CDR3 bases are TGTGCCAGCAGCGGCGGGGGGCTGGCCGATAATTCACCCCTCCACTTT. It encodes CASSGGGLADNSPLHF. Full variable domain (missing parts from reference TRBV9 and TRBJ1-6): DSGVTQTPKHLITATGQRVTLRCSPRSGDLSVYWYQQSLDQGLQFLIQYYNGEERAKGNILERFSAQQFPDLHSELNLSSLELGDSALYFCASSGGGLADNSPLHFGNGTRLTVT.

There are a few counts of this clonotype. The chain recombines TRBV3-1 with TRBJ2-2; 10 bases are shared with TRBD1. V was pared by 4 bases and J by 5 bases, with 4 bases of the junction left unmatched. The CDR3 length is 15 residues. Germline V gives CDR1 LGHDT, CDR2 YNNKEL (reference sequence). DNA for the CDR3: TGTGCCAGCAGCCTCCGGACAGGGGGTACCGGGGAGCTGTTTTTT. It encodes CASSLRTGGTGELFF.

This clonotype was seen ten or more times. V is TRBV20-1 and J is TRBJ2-7, with D unresolved. Trimming removed 3 bases at V and 6 bases at J, with 15 bases between. CDR3 length: 13 amino acids. From germline, CDR1 is DFQATT and CDR2 SNEGSKA (reference sequence). CDR3 amino acids: CSASPYSAPEQYF. CDR3 coding DNA: TGCAGTGCTAGCCCTTACTCCGCTCCCGAGCAGTACTTC.

In its sample, this clonotype was seen a few times. V gene TRBV11-2 combines with J gene TRBJ1-4, with 7 bases identical to TRBD1. CDR1 and CDR2 (germline): SGHAT, FQNNGV. The CDR3 length is 14 residues. V shed 6 bases and J 2 bases; nucleotides not matched to a gene: 3. The CDR3 DNA reads as TGTGCCAGCAGTCGACAGGGCACTAATGAAAAACTGTTTTTT. Its protein product is CASSRQGTNEKLFF.

V gene TRBV29-1 combines with J gene TRBJ1-2; D is unresolved. The germline V gene encodes CDR1 SQVTM and CDR2 ANQGSEA. CDR3 length: 15 amino acids. The V and J ends lost 1 base and 0 bases respectively, with 12 bases between them. The CDR3 here is CSVEGGSLSNYGYTF. The CDR3, as DNA: TGCAGCGTTGAAGGTGGCAGCCTATCTAACTATGGCTACACCTTC.

This clonotype showed up many times. The rearrangement uses TRBV12-3 or TRBV12-4 and TRBJ1-3; no reliable D call. This CDR3 has 17 residues. V was pared by 1 base and J by 4 bases, with 17 bases between. This CDR3 is CASSLGFGRRVGNTIYF. The CDR3, as DNA: TGTGCCAGCAGTTTAGGGTTTGGTCGGAGAGTCGGAAACACCATATATTTT.

This clonotype has just a few counts. The genes are TRBV6-2 or TRBV6-3 and TRBJ2-3; D may be TRBD2 (5 bases). V lost 1 base and J 4 bases, leaving 9 bases between the germline ends. The CDR3 runs 14 residues. Germline assignment: CDR1 MNHEY and CDR2 SVGEGT. The CDR3 region is CASSYWLAPDTQYF. The DNA of the CDR3 is TGTGCCAGCAGTTACTGGCTAGCCCCAGATACGCAGTATTTT.

This clonotype came up a few times. The chain carries TRBV10-3 and TRBJ2-3; 12 bases are a match to TRBD2. There are 16 residues in the CDR3. Trimming cost V 4 bases and J 4 bases; bases outside gene matches: 6. Germline CDR1 is ENHRY and CDR2 is SYGVKD. This chain's CDR3 is CAISGLAGDLADTQYF. The CDR3 DNA reads as TGTGCCATCAGTGGACTAGCGGGAGACCTCGCAGATACGCAGTATTTT.